These 30 T cell receptor beta chains originate from one sample sequenced in a study of CD8+ T cells in alopecia areata. Extraction of RNA preceded its reverse transcription into cDNA, which served as the sequencing template. The method was immunoSEQ multiplex PCR; TCRdb's version includes in-frame clones alone and lacks a portion of them. The table lists 200,000 to 300,000 clones, with no singletons. The sorting of pooled cutaneous lymph node cells relied on CD4, CD8alpha, NKG2D, NKG2ACE and other markers. Source material: CD4+ T cells sorted from a lymph node. The origin of the receptors is a C3H/HeJ mouse with alopecia areata. MHC haplotype: H2-k.

Remarks on this clone: Gene names are the mouse ones. The missing CDR3 end, 4 residues past where the read stops, is filled in from the germline J gene. This chain connects TRBV5 to TRBJ2-1, with 9 bases lining up with TRBD2. Germline-derived CDR1 and CDR2 are LGHNA and YNLKQL (reference sequence). V lost 2 bases and J lost 6; bases outside the gene matches: 5. There are 15 residues in the CDR3. CDR3 in amino acids: CASSQKTGGSAEQFF. CDR3 DNA (partial): TGTGCCAGCAGCCAAAAGACTGGGGGAAGTGCT.

This clone has just a few counts. Gene names follow the mouse nomenclature. The read falls 4 residues short of the CDR3 end, and the missing part is taken from the germline J gene. This chain uses TRBV13-1 with TRBJ2-5, with unresolved D. Per germline, CDR1 NSHNY and CDR2 SYGAGN. The germline V and J ends were trimmed by 4 bases and 0 bases, with 9 bases remaining between them. The CDR3 runs to 14 residues. The CDR3 is CASSPGVNQDTQYF. CDR3 bases read: TGTGCCAGCAGTCCAGGAGTTAACCAAGAC.

This clone came up a few times. Mouse gene names apply. The sequenced fragment ends 4 residues before the CDR3 boundary, so the rest is inferred from the germline J gene. At the DNA level, this CDR3 is encoded by other sequences in the same sample as well. The chain has TRBV1 and TRBJ1-1; D not certain. Germline loops: CDR1 NSQYPW, CDR2 LRSPGD (reference sequence). V gave up 0 bases and J gave up 4 bases, with 6 bases separating them. The CDR3 has 13 residues. This CDR3 reads CTCSAEQITEVFF. The CDR3 DNA, read in part, is TGCACCTGCAGTGCAGAACAGATCACA.

This clone was detected a few times. Gene labels here are mouse ones. The read halts 4 residues ahead of the CDR3 end, with the missing end drawn from the germline J gene. The chain recombines TRBV17 with TRBJ2-4; D gene ambiguous. Germline V gene lookup returns CDR1 MNHDT and CDR2 YYDKIL. The CDR3 is made up of 16 amino acids. With 1 base removed from V and 0 bases from J, the gap between germline ends came to 11 bases. CDR3 region: CASSRGKYSSQNTLYF. Partial CDR3 DNA: TGTGCTAGCAGTAGAGGGAAATACAGTAGTCAAAAC.

About this clone: Gene labels here are mouse ones. Partial CDR3 DNA: TGTGCCAGCAGTGATGGACTGGGGGGGCGCGATGCAGAA. Residues: CASSDGLGGRDAE. The complete CDR3 sequence is CASSDGLGGRDAETLYF. The chain uses TRBV13-1 and TRBJ2-3; the match to TRBD2 covers 12 bases. The read terminates 4 residues before the CDR3 end, so the remaining end is supplied by the germline J gene. The J segment lost 2 bases and the V segment lost 0 bases, leaving 4 bases of the junction unmatched. The germline V gene encodes CDR1 NSHNY and CDR2 SYGAGN. The CDR3 has 17 amino acids.

Turning to this clone: The listed genes are named as in mouse. Read coverage stops 4 residues before the CDR3 terminus; the germline J gene supplies the remainder. The gene calls are TRBV31 and TRBJ2-4; maybe TRBD2 (7 bases). The CDR3 runs 16 residues. V shed 0 bases and J shed 0 bases, with 13 bases lying between them. CDR1 and CDR2 (germline): GKSSPN, SITVG. CDR3 DNA, as far as it was read: TGTGCCTGGAGTCTTGTGGGGGGCTCTAGTCAAAAC. This encodes CAWSLVGGSSQN. Given in full, the CDR3 is CAWSLVGGSSQNTLYF.

Details on this clone: Each gene name is a mouse one. The missing CDR3 end, 4 residues past where the read stops, is filled in from the germline J gene. This specimen includes other DNA sequences encoding the same CDR3. The J gene is TRBJ2-7, the V gene TRBV13-3, with 11 bases identical to TRBD2. Trimming at V came to 5 bases and at J to 1 base, leaving 2 bases not matched to a gene. This CDR3 has 14 residues. The germline V gene encodes CDR1 NNHDY and CDR2 SYVADS. This chain's CDR3 is CASSGDWGSYEQYF. Partial CDR3 DNA: TGTGCCAGCAGCGGGGACTGGGGGTCCTAT.

As to this clone: Gene names follow the mouse nomenclature. Read coverage stops 4 residues before the CDR3 terminus; the germline J gene supplies the remainder. V and J are TRBV13-1 and TRBJ2-5, with 7 bases identical to TRBD2. The CDR3 loop spans 15 amino acids. Germline CDR1 NSHNY, CDR2 SYGAGN. The covered CDR3 bases are TGTGCCAGCAGTGATGCACTCCTGGGGGAAGAC. Translation gives CASSDALLGED. Given in full, the CDR3 is CASSDALLGEDTQYF.

As concerns this clone: Germline and genes here are mouse. The read gets to within 4 residues of the CDR3 end, and the germline J gene fills in the rest. V usage is TRBV13-1 and J usage is TRBJ2-1; D might be TRBD1 (6 bases). Germline V gives CDR1 NSHNY, CDR2 SYGAGN. CDR3 size: 14 residues. The V end was cut by 5 bases, the J end by 5 bases, with 14 bases between. The CDR3: CASSLRDKDAEQFF. CDR3 DNA, as far as it was read: TGTGCCAGCAGCCTCCGGGACAAAGATGCT.

This clone occurred a few times. Gene labels here are mouse ones. The read ends 4 residues before the CDR3 terminus; that terminus is restored from the germline J gene. Other DNA sequences from this sample encode an identical CDR3 as well. The gene calls are TRBV1 and TRBJ2-7; D might be TRBD2 (6 bases). The germline gives CDR1 NSQYPW, CDR2 LRSPGD (reference sequence). The CDR3 covers 13 residues. CDR3 DNA (partial): TGCACCTGCAGTGCAGGGACTGATTAT. Its protein is CTCSAGTDY. The entire CDR3 sequence reads CTCSAGTDYEQYF.

A few counts support this clone. A much larger clone differs by one base, so this may be a read error. The genes and germline here are from mouse. Different DNA sequences within this sample yield the same CDR3. Incomplete CDR3 DNA: TGTGCCAGCAGCCGACAGTATGCT. It specifies CASSRQYA. The entire CDR3 protein is CASSRQYAEQFF. V gene TRBV19 combines with J gene TRBJ2-1; D may be TRBD1 (5 bases). The read comes to an end 4 residues before the CDR3 does, leaving the germline J gene to fill in the end. CDR1 and CDR2 from the germline V gene are FNHDT and SITEND (reference sequence). The CDR3 is 12 amino acids. The ends were cut back, 5 bases at V and 4 bases at J, with 7 bases in the middle.

This clone was recorded a few times. Mouse names are used for the genes. The read halts 4 residues ahead of the CDR3 end, with the missing end drawn from the germline J gene. V and J are TRBV19 and TRBJ2-2; 7 bases map to TRBD1. Germline V gene lookup returns CDR1 FNHDT and CDR2 SITEND (reference sequence). This CDR3 region has 15 residues. V was pared by 4 bases and J by 2 bases, with 5 bases of the junction left unmatched. This chain's CDR3 is CASSHKGQNTGQLYF. The CDR3 DNA, read in part, is TGTGCCAGCAGTCATAAGGGACAGAACACCGGG.

Regarding this clone: A much larger clone is a single base away; this may be a read error. Gene names and germline match the mouse. The read stops 4 residues short of the end of the CDR3; the missing end is completed from the germline J gene. Other DNA sequences in the sample encode the same CDR3. The chain is built from TRBV14 and TRBJ2-7, with 12 bases fitting TRBD2. V was pared by 4 bases and J by 3 bases, with 2 bases of the junction left unmatched. Germline V lookup: CDR1 SGHDT, CDR2 FRDEAV. The CDR3 has 14 amino acids. The CDR3 DNA, read in part, is TGTGCCAGCAGTCCGGACTGGGGGGGCTAT. Protein: CASSPDWGGY. The complete CDR3 protein is CASSPDWGGYEQYF.

In its sample, this clone was seen a few times. The listed genes are named as in mouse. The read finishes 4 residues shy of the CDR3 end, and the germline J gene is used to complete it. The chain is built from TRBV1 and TRBJ2-1, with 9 bases aligning to TRBD1. Germline assignment: CDR1 NSQYPW and CDR2 LRSPGD (reference sequence). The CDR3 runs 15 residues. CDR3 region: CTCSADVGQGTEQFF. CDR3 DNA, as far as it was read: TGCACCTGCAGTGCAGATGTGGGACAGGGAACT.

This clone was observed a handful of times. Genes and germline come from the mouse. This CDR3 is also generated by other DNA sequences in the sample. The CDR3 bases that were read are TGTGCCAGCAGCCAATCCGGGACAGGAAACACCGGG. Translating gives CASSQSGTGNTG. The whole CDR3 protein reads CASSQSGTGNTGQLYF. The chain combines TRBV5 with TRBJ2-2; 8 bases match TRBD1. The read halts 4 residues ahead of the CDR3 end, with the missing end drawn from the germline J gene. After removal of 2 bases from V and 1 base from J, the junction contained 3 bases not matched to a gene. This CDR3 has 16 residues. In germline, CDR1 is LGHNA, CDR2 YNLKQL (reference sequence).

In this sample, this clone turned up a few times. The genes and germline here are from mouse. The read ends 4 residues before the CDR3 terminus; that terminus is restored from the germline J gene. The chain couples TRBV19 to TRBJ2-7, with 10 bases fitting TRBD2. The J segment lost 3 bases and the V segment lost 5 bases, leaving 5 bases of the junction unmatched. Germline V gene data show CDR1 as FNHDT and CDR2 as SITEND (reference sequence). This CDR3 region has 14 residues. CDR3 DNA, as far as it was read: TGTGCCAGCAGCACGACTGGGGGGTACTAT. Its protein is CASSTTGGYY. The full CDR3 protein is CASSTTGGYYEQYF. The full variable domain, in which reference TRBV19 and TRBJ2-7 provide the parts outside the CDR3, is GGIITQTPKFLIGQEGQKLTLKCQQNFNHDTMYWYRQDSGKGLRLIYYSITENDLQKGDLSEGYDASREKKSSFSLTVTSAQKNEMAVFLCASSTTGGYYEQYFGPGTRLTVL.

This clone appeared a few times. The listed genes are named as in mouse. Coverage ceases 4 residues before the CDR3 finishes, and the germline J gene fills in the end. V usage is TRBV19 and J usage is TRBJ1-2, with D possibly being TRBD1 (6 bases). The CDR3 is 15 residues long. V was pared by 1 base and J by 0 bases, with 10 bases between. Germline V gene sequence: CDR1 FNHDT, CDR2 SITEND (reference sequence). CDR3 bases read: TGTGCCAGCAGTATAACCGGGACATCAAACTCC. It is translated as CASSITGTSNS. The whole CDR3 sequence is CASSITGTSNSDYTF.

This clone was counted between two and nine times. Gene names are mouse gene names. The read ends 4 residues before the CDR3 terminus; that terminus is restored from the germline J gene. The rearrangement joins TRBV26 to TRBJ2-1, with a weak D call TRBD1 (5 bases). This CDR3 has 9 residues. Germline values: CDR1 KGHPV, CDR2 FQNQEV (reference sequence). CDR3 sequence: CAAGAEQFF. CDR3 DNA (partial): TGTGCCGCAGGGGCT. Filled out from reference TRBV26 and TRBJ2-1, the complete variable domain reads NSKVIQTPRYLVKGQGQKAKMRCIPEKGHPVVFWYQQNKNNEFKFLINFQNQEVLQQIDMTEKRFSAECPSNSPCSLEIQSSEAGDSALYLCAAGAEQFFGPGTRLTVL.

This clone was recorded a few times. The gene symbols are mouse symbols. The read ends 4 residues shy of where the CDR3 ends; the end is completed using the germline J gene. Other DNA sequences in the same sample also yield this CDR3. The chain carries TRBV19 and TRBJ1-1; D not certain. CDR1 is FNHDT, CDR2 SITEND, per germline (reference sequence). V was pared by 1 base and J by 0 bases, with 4 bases between. The CDR3 is made up of 13 amino acids. The covered CDR3 bases are TGTGCCAGCAGTATAAAAGCAAACACA. Translating gives CASSIKANT. The full CDR3 reads CASSIKANTEVFF. Supplemented by reference TRBV19 and TRBJ1-1, the full variable domain reads GGIITQTPKFLIGQEGQKLTLKCQQNFNHDTMYWYRQDSGKGLRLIYYSITENDLQKGDLSEGYDASREKKSSFSLTVTSAQKNEMAVFLCASSIKANTEVFFGKGTRLTVV.

This clone was counted a few times. Mouse germline and gene names are used. The CDR3 is cut off 4 residues early in the read; its end comes from the germline J gene. The sample carries other DNA sequences with the same CDR3. V and J are TRBV13-2 and TRBJ2-1, with 10 positions matching TRBD2. The CDR3 is 15 amino acids. Germline V gene sequence: CDR1 NNHNN, CDR2 SYGAGS (reference sequence). J lost 3 bases, V lost 2 bases, and 2 bases had no gene match. The CDR3 DNA, read in part, is TGTGCCAGCGGTGAACGGGACTGGGGCTATGCT. Protein sequence: CASGERDWGYA. Given in full, the CDR3 is CASGERDWGYAEQFF.

With respect to this clone: The gene names given are mouse names. The read finishes 4 residues shy of the CDR3 end, and the germline J gene is used to complete it. Other DNA sequences in the sample encode the same CDR3. The genes are TRBV13-1 and TRBJ2-2; 8 bases align to TRBD1. The V segment lost 3 bases and the J segment 0 bases; nucleotides outside the gene matches: 1. Per germline, CDR1 NSHNY and CDR2 SYGAGN. The CDR3 runs to 15 residues. CDR3 DNA (partial): TGTGCCAGCAGTGCAGGGGGCACAAACACCGGG. Translated: CASSAGGTNTG. The full CDR3 protein reads CASSAGGTNTGQLYF.

Of note for this clone: Gene names refer to mouse genes. The read ends 4 residues early relative to the CDR3; the germline J gene fills the gap. The identical CDR3 is also encoded by other nucleotide sequences in the sample. The chain combines TRBV1 with TRBJ2-5, with TRBD2 matching over 13 bases. CDR1 and CDR2 (germline): NSQYPW, LRSPGD (reference sequence). J was trimmed by 2 bases and V by 3 bases; bases with no gene match: 2. This CDR3 contains 16 residues. The covered CDR3 bases are TGCACCTGCAGTGCCGGGACTGGGGGGGGCCAAGAC. Encoded protein: CTCSAGTGGGQD. The CDR3 in full is CTCSAGTGGGQDTQYF.

Details on this clone: The genes and germline here are from mouse. The CDR3 goes on 4 residues after the read ends, and that part is filled in from the germline J gene. Other DNA sequences in this specimen translate into the identical CDR3. The chain combines TRBV19 with TRBJ2-2; a weak D match, TRBD1 (5 bases). Trimming removed 1 base from V and 2 bases from J, with 6 bases in between. The CDR3 covers 14 residues. The germline V gene has CDR1 FNHDT and CDR2 SITEND (reference sequence). The part of the CDR3 DNA that was read is TGTGCCAGCAGTATATCAGGGAACACCGGG. Protein sequence: CASSISGNTG. The entire CDR3 protein is CASSISGNTGQLYF.

In its sample, this clone was seen a few times. Germline and genes here are mouse. The CDR3 is cut off 4 residues early in the read; its end comes from the germline J gene. The genes are TRBV13-1 and TRBJ2-4, with a possible D match to TRBD2 (5 bases). V was clipped by 1 base and J by 0 bases, with 9 bases between them. Germline V gene data show CDR1 as NSHNY and CDR2 as SYGAGN. This CDR3 is 15 amino acids long. This CDR3 reads CASSDNWPSQNTLYF. The part of the CDR3 DNA that was read is TGTGCCAGCAGTGATAACTGGCCAAGTCAAAAC.

Note on this clone: The gene symbols are mouse symbols. The sample holds other DNA sequences that translate to the same CDR3. This chain's CDR3 is CASSGGLGSQNTLYF. The part of the CDR3 DNA that was read is TGTGCCAGCAGTGGGGGACTGGGGAGTCAAAAC. The V call is TRBV13-1, the J call TRBJ2-4; 10 nucleotides line up with TRBD2. With the read ending 4 residues before the CDR3 end, the germline J gene is used to fill in that end. Germline-derived CDR1 and CDR2 are NSHNY and SYGAGN. J lost 0 bases, V lost 3 bases, and 1 base had no gene match. The CDR3 contains 15 residues.

This clone occurred a few times. Gene and germline names: mouse. Read sequence stops 4 residues before the CDR3 end, and the germline J gene provides the missing end. The J gene is TRBJ2-1, the V gene TRBV13-1; D perhaps matches TRBD2 (5 bases). V dropped 4 bases and J dropped 0 bases, with 8 bases sitting between them. The CDR3 spans 14 residues. Germline values: CDR1 NSHNY, CDR2 SYGAGN. The CDR3 region is CASSSLGNYAEQFF. Partial CDR3 DNA: TGTGCCAGCAGTTCCCTGGGTAACTATGCT.

To note about this clone: Any gene name here is a mouse gene name. The read falls 4 residues short of the CDR3 end, and the missing part is taken from the germline J gene. The rearrangement uses TRBV13-3 and TRBJ2-5; 10 bases agree with TRBD2. This CDR3 spans 15 amino acids. Germline assignment: CDR1 NNHDY and CDR2 SYVADS. The chain's CDR3 is CASSPDWGVGDTQYF. The covered CDR3 bases are TGTGCCAGCAGTCCTGACTGGGGGGTCGGAGAC.

This clone was counted ten times or more. Mouse gene names apply. The read stops 4 residues short of the end of the CDR3; the missing end is completed from the germline J gene. J is TRBJ2-1 and V is TRBV17; TRBD1 is a possible D gene (6 bases). Trimming left V 3 bases short and J 0 bases short, with 15 bases between. The length of the CDR3 is 17 residues. Germline loops: CDR1 MNHDT, CDR2 YYDKIL. The CDR3 loop reads CASSSEDRRGNYAEQFF. The sequenced part of the CDR3 DNA is TGTGCTAGCAGTAGCGAGGACAGACGGGGTAACTATGCT. The full variable domain, completed using reference TRBV17 and TRBJ2-1, is DTTVKQNPRYKLARVGKPVNLICSQTMNHDTMYWYQKKPNQAPKLLLFYYDKILNREADTFEKFQSSRPNNSFCSLYIGSAGLEYSAMYLCASSSEDRRGNYAEQFFGPGTRLTVL.

This clone was seen a few times. Genes and germline are mouse. The sequence runs out 4 residues before the end of the CDR3; the remainder is reconstructed from the germline J gene. The genes are TRBV13-1 and TRBJ2-5; D may be TRBD2 (6 bases). V dropped 9 bases and J dropped 0 bases, with 11 bases sitting between them. The CDR3 spans 13 residues. The germline V gene has CDR1 NSHNY and CDR2 SYGAGN. CDR3 DNA (partial): TGTGCCACATTTGGGGGTAACCAAGAC. Its protein is CATFGGNQD. Given in full, the CDR3 is CATFGGNQDTQYF.

Concerning this clone: Mouse names are used for the genes. The read terminates 4 residues ahead of where the CDR3 ends, so the germline J gene completes it. The chain links TRBV14 to TRBJ2-5; 7 positions match TRBD1. The CDR3 has 14 amino acids. Trimming at V came to 2 bases and at J to 2 bases, leaving 2 bases not matched to a gene. Germline-derived CDR1 and CDR2 are SGHDT and FRDEAV. CDR3: CASSLRQGQDTQYF. The covered CDR3 bases are TGTGCCAGCAGTTTACGACAGGGCCAAGAC.